Presented here are 4 T cell receptor beta chains from one specimen sequenced in a study of blood T cell repertoires in COVID-19. The data were produced by immunoSEQ multiplex PCR, yet TCRdb's version contains in-frame clones alone and is incomplete. The table shows 30,000 to 45,000 clones, with 80% to 90% occurring only once. The sample was peripheral blood. Source of these receptors: a woman in her seventies with active COVID-19.

The genes are TRBV13 and TRBJ2-7, with D possibly being TRBD1 (5 bases). CDR1 and CDR2 (germline): PRHDT, FYEKMQ (reference sequence). There are 13 residues in the CDR3. V was pared by 4 bases and J by 3 bases, with 10 bases between. CDR3 loop: CASSSGQVYEQYF. CDR3 coding DNA: TGTGCCAGCAGCTCTGGACAAGTCTACGAGCAGTACTTC.

The chain combines TRBV14 with TRBJ2-7; perhaps TRBD1 as D (5 bases). The germline gives CDR1 SGHDN, CDR2 FVKESK. This CDR3 spans 12 amino acids. Trimming took off 2 bases at V and 6 bases at J, with 8 bases between the two ends. CDR3 in amino acids: CASSQTDSEQYF. DNA for the CDR3: TGTGCCAGCAGCCAAACCGACAGCGAGCAGTACTTC.

The rearrangement links TRBV27 to TRBJ1-2; maybe TRBD1 (6 bases). CDR3 size: 15 residues. The V gene's germline CDR1 is MNHEY and CDR2 SMNVEV (reference sequence). Trimming cost V 0 bases and J 5 bases, with 13 bases left between them. The CDR3 coding sequence is TGTGCCAGCAGTTTATCGGACAGAGGACTTTATGGCTACACCTTC. This translates into CASSLSDRGLYGYTF.

The chain employs TRBV6-5 and TRBJ1-1; D gene ambiguous. CDR3 size: 13 residues. CDR1 is MNHEY and CDR2 is SVGAGI in the germline V gene. Trimming stripped 0 bases from V and 5 bases from J, with 7 bases between. CDR3 sequence: CASSYSTGTEAFF. The CDR3 DNA is TGTGCCAGCAGTTACTCAACGGGAACTGAAGCTTTCTTT.